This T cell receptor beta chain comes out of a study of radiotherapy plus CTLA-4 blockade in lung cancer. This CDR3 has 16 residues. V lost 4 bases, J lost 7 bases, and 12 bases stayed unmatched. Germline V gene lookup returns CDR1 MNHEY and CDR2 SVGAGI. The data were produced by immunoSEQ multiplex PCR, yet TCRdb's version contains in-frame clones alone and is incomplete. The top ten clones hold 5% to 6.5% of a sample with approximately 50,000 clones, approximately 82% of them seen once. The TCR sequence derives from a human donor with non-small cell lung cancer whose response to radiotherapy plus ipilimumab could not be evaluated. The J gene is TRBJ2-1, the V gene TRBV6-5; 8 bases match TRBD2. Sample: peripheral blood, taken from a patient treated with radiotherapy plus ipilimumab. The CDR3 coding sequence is TGTGCCAGCAGTTCACCGGGGGGGGGCCAAGGGAATGAGCAGTTCTTC. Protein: CASSSPGGGQGNEQFF.